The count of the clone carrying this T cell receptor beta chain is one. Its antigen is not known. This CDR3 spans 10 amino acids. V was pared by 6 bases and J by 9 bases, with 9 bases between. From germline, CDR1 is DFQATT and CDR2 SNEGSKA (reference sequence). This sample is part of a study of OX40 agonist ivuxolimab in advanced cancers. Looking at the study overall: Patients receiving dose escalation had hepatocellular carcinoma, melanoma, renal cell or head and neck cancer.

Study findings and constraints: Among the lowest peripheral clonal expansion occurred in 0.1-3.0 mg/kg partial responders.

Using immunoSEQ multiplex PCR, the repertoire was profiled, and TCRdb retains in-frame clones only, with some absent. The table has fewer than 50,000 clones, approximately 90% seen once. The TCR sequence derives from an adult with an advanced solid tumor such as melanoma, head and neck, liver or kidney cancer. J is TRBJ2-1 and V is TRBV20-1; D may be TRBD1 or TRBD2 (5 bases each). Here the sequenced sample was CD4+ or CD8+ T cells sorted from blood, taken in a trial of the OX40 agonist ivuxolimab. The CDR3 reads CSAGDAEQFF. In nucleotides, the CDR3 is TGCAGTGCCGGGGACGCTGAGCAGTTCTTC.